These T cell receptor beta chains were read from a single sample in a study of T cell repertoires in ileal Crohn's disease. The table came from immunoSEQ multiplex PCR; TCRdb's copy has only in-frame clones and leaves some out. The table lists several thousand clones, more than 85% of them singletons. The sequenced material came from ileal tissue. These receptors were taken from an adult with Crohn's disease. Each CDR3 is given with its conserved first and last residue. Fields, in order: J gene, V gene, D gene, CDR3 DNA, CDR3 protein. D genes are given only for firm matches.

TRBJ2-3 TRBV27 TRBD2 TGTGCCAGCAGTCCCGGACTAGCGGGAGGCCTCACAGATACGCAGTATTTT CASSPGLAGGLTDTQYF
TRBJ2-4 TRBV29-1 NA TGCAGCGTTGAAGACCCGGCCCGAGGGGGGGACATTCAGTACTTC CSVEDPARGGDIQYF
TRBJ1-2 TRBV11-2 TRBD1 TGTGCCAGCAGCCTAAGGGTACGGGGACAGGGCAACTATGGCTACACCTTC CASSLRVRGQGNYGYTF
TRBJ2-3 TRBV5-5 NA TGTGCCAGCAACGGAAGAGCGGTTAGCACAGATACGCAGTATTTT CASNGRAVSTDTQYF
TRBJ2-5 TRBV28 TRBD1 TGTGCCAGCAGTCCCAGACAGGGCAGAGAGACCCAGTACTTC CASSPRQGRETQYF
TRBJ2-7 TRBV28 TRBD2 TGTGCCAGCAGCAGACTAGCGGGAGGTTTTTACGAGCAGTACTTC CASSRLAGGFYEQYF
TRBJ2-5 TRBV5-4 NA TGTGCCAGCAGCTTGGCCGGGGTGGGGGGGACCCAGTACTTC CASSLAGVGGTQYF
TRBJ2-1 TRBV29-1 TRBD2 TGCAGCGTTGAAAGAGCGGGAGGATTCTACAATGAGCAGTTCTTC CSVERAGGFYNEQFF
TRBJ2-3 TRBV7-3 NA TGTGCCAGCAGCTTAATGGGCGGCACAGATACGCAGTATTTT CASSLMGGTDTQYF
TRBJ1-2 TRBV28 NA TGTGCCAGCGGAAAGGGAGCTTCCTATGGCTACACCTTC CASGKGASYGYTF
TRBJ2-1 TRBV11-2 TRBD2 TGTGCCAGCAGCCGAAACCGAGGACTAGTCGGTTACGATGAGCAGTTCTTC CASSRNRGLVGYDEQFF
TRBJ2-1 TRBV27 NA TGTGCCAGCAGTTTATATTCGGTTAGCGCGGGACGGTCCTACAATGAGCAGTTCTTC CASSLYSVSAGRSYNEQFF
TRBJ2-3 TRBV10-3 TRBD1 TGTGCCATCAGTCGGACAGGGGACTTCACAGATACGCAGTATTTT CAISRTGDFTDTQYF